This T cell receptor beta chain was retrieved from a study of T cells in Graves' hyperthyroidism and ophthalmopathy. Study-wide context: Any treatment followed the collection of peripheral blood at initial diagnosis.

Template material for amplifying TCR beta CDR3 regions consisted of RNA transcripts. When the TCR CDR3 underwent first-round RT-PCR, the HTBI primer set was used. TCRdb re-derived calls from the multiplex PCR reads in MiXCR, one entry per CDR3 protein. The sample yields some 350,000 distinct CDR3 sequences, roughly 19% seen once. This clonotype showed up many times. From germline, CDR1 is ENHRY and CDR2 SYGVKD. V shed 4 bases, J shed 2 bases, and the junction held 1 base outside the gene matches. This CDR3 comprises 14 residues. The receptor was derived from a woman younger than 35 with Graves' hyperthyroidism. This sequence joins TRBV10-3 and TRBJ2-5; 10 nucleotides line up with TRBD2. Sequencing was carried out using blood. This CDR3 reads CAISVSGGQETQYF. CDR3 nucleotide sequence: TGTGCCATCAGTGTTAGCGGGGGGCAAGAGACCCAGTACTTC.